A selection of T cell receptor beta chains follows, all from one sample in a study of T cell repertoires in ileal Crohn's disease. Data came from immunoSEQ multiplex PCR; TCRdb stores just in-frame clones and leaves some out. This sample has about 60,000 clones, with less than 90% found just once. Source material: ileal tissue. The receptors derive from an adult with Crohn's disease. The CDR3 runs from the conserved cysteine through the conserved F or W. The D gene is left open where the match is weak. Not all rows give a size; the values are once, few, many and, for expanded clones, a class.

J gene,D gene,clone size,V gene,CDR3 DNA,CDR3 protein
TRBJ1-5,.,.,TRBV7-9,TGTGCCAGCAGCTTAGCCCAGGGTAATCAGCCCCAGCATTTT,CASSLAQGNQPQHF
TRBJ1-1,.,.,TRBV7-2,TGTGCCAGCAGCCCTTATGACAGGTCCACTGAAGCTTTCTTT,CASSPYDRSTEAFF
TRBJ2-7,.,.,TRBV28,TGTGCCAGCAGTTTTCCAGGTTCCTACGAGCAGTACTTC,CASSFPGSYEQYF
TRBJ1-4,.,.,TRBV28,TGTGCCAGCAGTCGCAGGGTCCTTCATGAAAAACTGTTTTTT,CASSRRVLHEKLFF
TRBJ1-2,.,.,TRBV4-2,TGTGCCAGCAGCCAAGCCGGCAGGGCAGACTATGGCTACACCTTC,CASSQAGRADYGYTF
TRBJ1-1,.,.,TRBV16,TGTGCCAGCACCCCGGCGGGGGAAAACACTGAAGCTTTCTTT,CASTPAGENTEAFF
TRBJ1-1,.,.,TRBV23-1,TGCGCCAGCAAAATGGGACAGAACACTGAAGCTTTCTTT,CASKMGQNTEAFF
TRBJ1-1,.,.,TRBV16,TGTGCCAGCAGCCAGACCCGCCAGGACACTGAAGCTTTCTTT,CASSQTRQDTEAFF
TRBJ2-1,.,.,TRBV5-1,TGCGCCAGCAGCTCGGGAACTAGTTTAGGTGAGCAGTTCTTC,CASSSGTSLGEQFF
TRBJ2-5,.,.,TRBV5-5,TGTGCCAGCACCGGGGTTGGGATTCAAGAGACCCAGTACTTC,CASTGVGIQETQYF
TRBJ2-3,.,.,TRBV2,TGTGCCAGCCTCGGCAGGGCGACAGATACGCAGTATTTT,CASLGRATDTQYF
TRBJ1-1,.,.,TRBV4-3,TGCGCCAGCAGCCTACTCCACGGAGAGAACACTGAAGCTTTCTTT,CASSLLHGENTEAFF
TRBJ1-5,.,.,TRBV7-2,TGTGCCAGCAGCCTTCAGAATCAGCCCCAGCATTTT,CASSLQNQPQHF
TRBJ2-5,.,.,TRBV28,TGTGCCAGCAGTTTATGGTCCACAGGGTTAGGAGAGACCCAGTACTTC,CASSLWSTGLGETQYF
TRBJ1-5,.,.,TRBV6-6,TGTGCCAGCAGTTACGGGAGCGGCAATCAGCCCCAGCATTTT,CASSYGSGNQPQHF
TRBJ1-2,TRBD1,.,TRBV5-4,TGTGCCAGCAGCCCGGGACAGTTCATTGATGGCTACACCTTC,CASSPGQFIDGYTF
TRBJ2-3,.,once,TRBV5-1,TGCGCCAGCAGCAATAACCGGGAAATCACAGATACGCAGTATTTT,CASSNNREITDTQYF
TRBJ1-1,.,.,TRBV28,TGTGCCAGCACCCCCGAGGAGGTGGTGGTAACTGAAGCTTTCTTT,CASTPEEVVVTEAFF
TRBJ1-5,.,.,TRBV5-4,TGTGCCAGCAGCTTGCAGGGTGGCGGTGATCAGCCCCAGCATTTT,CASSLQGGGDQPQHF
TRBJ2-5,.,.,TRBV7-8,TGTGCCAGCAGCCCACTTGGGACCCAGTACTTC,CASSPLGTQYF
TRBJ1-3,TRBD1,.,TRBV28,TGTGCCAGCAGTCGTGGGACAGTCTCTGGAAACACCATATATTTT,CASSRGTVSGNTIYF
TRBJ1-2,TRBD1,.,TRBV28,TGTGCCAGCAGCGAGGGGACAGGGGTTTATGGCTACACCTTC,CASSEGTGVYGYTF
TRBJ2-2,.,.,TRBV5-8,TGTGCCAGCAGCTCGGGACTGAGGAACACCGGGGAGCTGTTTTTT,CASSSGLRNTGELFF
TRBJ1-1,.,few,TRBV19,TGTGCCAGTATTTGGAGGATTGGGGACACTGAAGCTTTCTTT,CASIWRIGDTEAFF
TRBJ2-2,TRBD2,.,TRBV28,TGTGCCAGCAGTAAACTAGCGGACACCGGGGAGCTGTTTTTT,CASSKLADTGELFF
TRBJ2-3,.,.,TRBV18,TGTGCCAGCTCACCTCCCGTAGATACGCAGTATTTT,CASSPPVDTQYF
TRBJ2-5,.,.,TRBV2,TGTGCCAGCAGTGTCTTCCACAGGGAGACCCAGTACTTC,CASSVFHRETQYF
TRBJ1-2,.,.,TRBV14,TGTGCCAGCAGCCAAGCGTCCCCCTATGGCTACACCTTC,CASSQASPYGYTF
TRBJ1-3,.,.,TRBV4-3,TGCGCCAGCAGCCTATATCAGCAGGGTGGAAACACCATATATTTT,CASSLYQQGGNTIYF
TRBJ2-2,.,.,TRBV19,TGTGCCAGTTATTCGCGGACCGGGGAGCTGTTTTTT,CASYSRTGELFF
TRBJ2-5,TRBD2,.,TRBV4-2,TGTGCCAGCAGCCAAGATACACTAGCGGGATTTCAAGAGACCCAGTACTTC,CASSQDTLAGFQETQYF